This TCR beta chain was recovered during a study of blood T cell repertoires in COVID-19. This table comes from immunoSEQ multiplex PCR, and its TCRdb copy is limited to in-frame clones, with some not included. This sample carries about 370,000 clones, roughly nine tenths of them seen once, and the ten largest clones take more than 0.8%. V lost 6 bases to trimming and J lost 6 bases, with 20 bases between them. Germline CDR1 is SNHLY and CDR2 is FYNNEI. This CDR3 contains 16 residues. Recruits, aged roughly 18 to 90 years, lived in around 24 US areas. Sequencing was done on a sample of PBMCs or T cells enriched from blood (not recorded which). V and J are TRBV2 and TRBJ2-2; D possibly corresponds to TRBD2 (6 bases). The TCR comes from a man aged 18 to 29 who had recovered from COVID-19. This chain's CDR3 is CASSEASGLGSGELFF. The CDR3 DNA follows: TGTGCCAGCAGCGAGGCTTCGGGACTGGGTTCCGGGGAGCTGTTTTTT. The variable domain in full, with the rest retrieved from reference TRBV2 and TRBJ2-2, is EPEVTQTPSHQVTQMGQEVILRCVPISNHLYFYWYRQILGQKVEFLVSFYNNEISEKSEIFDDQFSVERPDGSNFTLKIRSTKLEDSAMYFCASSEASGLGSGELFFGEGSRLTVL.